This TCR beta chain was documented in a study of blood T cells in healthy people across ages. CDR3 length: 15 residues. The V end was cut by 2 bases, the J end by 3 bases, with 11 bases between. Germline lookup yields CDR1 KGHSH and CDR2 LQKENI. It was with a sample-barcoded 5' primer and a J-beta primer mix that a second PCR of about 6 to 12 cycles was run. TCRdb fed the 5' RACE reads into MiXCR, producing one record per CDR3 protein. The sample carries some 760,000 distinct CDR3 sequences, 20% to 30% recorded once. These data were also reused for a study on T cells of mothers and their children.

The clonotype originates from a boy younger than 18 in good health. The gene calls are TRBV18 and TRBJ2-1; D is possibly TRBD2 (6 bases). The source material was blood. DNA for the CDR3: TGTGCCAGCTCACCAGCCCAGCGGGTCTACAATGAGCAGTTCTTC. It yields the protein CASSPAQRVYNEQFF. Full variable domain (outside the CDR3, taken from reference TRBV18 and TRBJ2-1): NAGVMQNPRHLVRRRGQEARLRCSPMKGHSHVYWYRQLPEEGLKFMVYLQKENIIDESGMPKERFSAEFPKEGPSILRIQQVVRGDSAAYFCASSPAQRVYNEQFFGPGTRLTVL.